This T cell receptor (beta chain) originates from a study of prognosis after radiotherapy for stage I lung cancer. Across the whole study: SBRT radiotherapy used 3 to 5 fractions and a biologically effective dose of at least 100 Gy.

This clonotype was detected ten times or more. Prior chemotherapy, radiotherapy and other malignancies were absent; CT and PET/CT showed node-negative disease. Germline V CDR1 and CDR2: SNHLY, FYNNEI. The junction had 9 bases not matched to a gene; V was cut back by 6 bases and J by 7 bases. The CDR3 extends over 16 amino acids. Two-round multiplex PCR on genomic DNA was the method by which TCR beta CDR3 was amplified. The first PCR round targeted every TRBV and TRBJ gene with specific primers. Each CDR3 protein gets one entry after TCRdb re-called the multiplex PCR reads with MiXCR. The sample records 25,000 to 35,000 distinct CDR3 sequences, 40% to 50% being singletons.

The genes are TRBV2 and TRBJ2-7; 16 nucleotides match TRBD2. The clonotype was recovered from a donor over 45 with non-small cell lung cancer. The material sequenced was PBMCs, taken before or after stereotactic body radiation therapy (not recorded which). In DNA, the CDR3 is TGTGCCAGCAGGGGGGGGACTAGCGGGAGGGGGGGTGAGCAGTACTTC. Amino acid sequence: CASRGGTSGRGGEQYF.